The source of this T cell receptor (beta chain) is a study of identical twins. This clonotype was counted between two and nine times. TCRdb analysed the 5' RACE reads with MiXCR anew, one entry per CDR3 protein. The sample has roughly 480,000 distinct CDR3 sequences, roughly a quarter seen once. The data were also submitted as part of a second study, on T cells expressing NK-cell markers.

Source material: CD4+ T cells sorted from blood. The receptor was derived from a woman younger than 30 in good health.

The CDR3 sequence: CASSYFMGTTTYEQYF. CDR3 nucleotides: TGTGCCAGCAGTTACTTTATGGGGACAACTACCTACGAGCAGTACTTC. The chain is built from TRBV6-5 and TRBJ2-7; tentative D call: TRBD1 (6 bases). This CDR3 spans 16 amino acids. Germline V gives CDR1 MNHEY, CDR2 SVGAGI. Trimming took off 1 base at V and 2 bases at J, with 15 bases between the two ends.